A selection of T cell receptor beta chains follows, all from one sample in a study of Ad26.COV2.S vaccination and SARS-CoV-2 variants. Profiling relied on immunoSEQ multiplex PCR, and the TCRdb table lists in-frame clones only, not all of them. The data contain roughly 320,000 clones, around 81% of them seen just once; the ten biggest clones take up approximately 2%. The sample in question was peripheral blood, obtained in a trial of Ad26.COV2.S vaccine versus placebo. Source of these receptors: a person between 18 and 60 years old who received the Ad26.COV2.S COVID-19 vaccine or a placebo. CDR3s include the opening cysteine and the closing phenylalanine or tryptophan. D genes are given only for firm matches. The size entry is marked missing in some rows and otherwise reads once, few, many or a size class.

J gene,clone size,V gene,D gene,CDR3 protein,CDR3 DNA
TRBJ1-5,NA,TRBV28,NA,CASTYSNQPQHF,TGTGCCAGCACCTATAGCAATCAGCCCCAGCATTTT
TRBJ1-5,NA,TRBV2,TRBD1,CASEKGQGRDQPQHF,TGTGCCTCCGAGAAGGGACAGGGACGCGATCAGCCCCAGCATTTT
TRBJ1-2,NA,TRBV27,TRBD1,CASSPWTGGIISNYGYTF,TGTGCCAGCAGTCCCTGGACAGGGGGTATAATATCTAACTATGGCTACACCTTC
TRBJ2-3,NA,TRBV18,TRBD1,CASSSGTGGIDTQYF,TGTGCCAGCTCTTCCGGGACAGGGGGTATAGATACGCAGTATTTT
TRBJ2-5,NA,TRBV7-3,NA,CASSFAGRETQYF,TGTGCCAGCAGCTTCGCGGGTCGAGAGACCCAGTACTTC
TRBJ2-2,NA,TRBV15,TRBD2,CATSRNRGAGELFF,TGTGCCACCAGCAGAAACCGGGGGGCCGGGGAGCTGTTTTTT
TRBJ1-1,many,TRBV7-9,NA,CASSPGTQAFF,TGTGCCAGCAGCCCCGGGACACAAGCTTTCTTT
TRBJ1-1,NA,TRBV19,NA,CASSIRRDTEAFF,TGTGCCAGTAGTATACGAAGGGACACTGAAGCTTTCTTT
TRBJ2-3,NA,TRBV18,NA,CASLGGVTDTQYF,TGTGCCAGCTTGGGCGGAGTCACAGATACGCAGTATTTT
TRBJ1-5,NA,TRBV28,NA,CATQGGGRHQPQHF,TGTGCCACCCAGGGTGGGGGTCGGCATCAGCCCCAGCATTTT
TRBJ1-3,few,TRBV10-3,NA,CASQGSSGNTIYF,TGTGCCAGTCAGGGGAGCTCTGGAAACACCATATATTTT
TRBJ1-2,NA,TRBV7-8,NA,CASSFKPGGIIYYTF,TGTGCCAGCAGCTTTAAACCGGGAGGTATAATATACTACACCTTC
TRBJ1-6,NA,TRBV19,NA,CASSRAVNSPLHF,TGTGCCAGTAGCCGCGCCGTTAATTCACCCCTCCACTTT
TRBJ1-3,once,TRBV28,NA,CASSTHKKSGNTIYF,TGTGCCAGCAGTACCCACAAGAAATCTGGAAACACCATATATTTT
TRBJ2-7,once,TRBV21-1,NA,CASSAEWGGEQYF,TGTGCCAGCAGCGCTGAATGGGGGGGCGAGCAGTACTTC
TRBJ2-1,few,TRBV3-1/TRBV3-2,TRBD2,CASSQDVRRGTREEFF,TGTGCCAGCAGCCAAGATGTGAGGCGGGGGACGCGGGAGGAGTTCTTC
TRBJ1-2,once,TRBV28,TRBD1,CASSPGQGRGGVYGYTF,TGTGCCAGCAGTCCGGGACAGGGCCGTGGTGGGGTGTATGGCTACACCTTC
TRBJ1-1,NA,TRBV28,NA,CASSFQSGGNTEAFF,TGTGCCAGCAGTTTTCAGTCTGGGGGGAACACTGAAGCTTTCTTT
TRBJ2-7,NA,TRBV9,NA,CASSVGRWQGMDEQYF,TGTGCCAGCAGCGTAGGGAGGTGGCAGGGGATGGACGAGCAGTACTTC
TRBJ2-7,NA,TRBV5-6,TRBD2,CASSLRGLAGEQYF,TGTGCCAGCAGCTTGAGGGGCCTAGCGGGGGAGCAGTACTTC
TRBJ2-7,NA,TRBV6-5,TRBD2,CASSWDGSGGAYEQYF,TGTGCCAGCAGTTGGGATGGGAGCGGGGGGGCTTACGAGCAGTACTTC
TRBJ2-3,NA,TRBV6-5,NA,CATNPGSPDTQYF,TGTGCCACGAACCCCGGTTCGCCAGATACGCAGTATTTT
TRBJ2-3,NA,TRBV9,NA,CASSVDVRPGYTDTQYF,TGTGCCAGCAGCGTAGATGTCAGACCGGGCTACACAGATACGCAGTATTTT
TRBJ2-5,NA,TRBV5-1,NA,CASSVPGVEETQYF,TGCGCCAGCAGCGTTCCGGGGGTGGAGGAGACCCAGTACTTC
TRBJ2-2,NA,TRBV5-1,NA,CASSFGRTGANTGELFF,TGCGCCAGCAGCTTTGGGAGGACAGGAGCGAACACCGGGGAGCTGTTTTTT
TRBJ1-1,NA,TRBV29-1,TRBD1,CSGGTGETEAFF,TGCAGCGGGGGGACAGGGGAGACCGAAGCTTTCTTT
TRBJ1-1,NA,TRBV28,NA,CAGEVHVNTEAFF,TGTGCCGGGGAGGTACATGTGAACACTGAAGCTTTCTTT
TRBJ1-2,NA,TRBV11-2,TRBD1,CASSPQTGRYGYTF,TGTGCCAGCAGCCCACAGACAGGGCGCTATGGCTACACCTTC
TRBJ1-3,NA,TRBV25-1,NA,CASSEIGENTIYF,TGTGCCAGCAGTGAAATCGGGGAAAACACCATATATTTT
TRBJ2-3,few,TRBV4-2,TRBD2,CASSLPGGGGTDTQYF,TGTGCCAGCAGCCTCCCCGGTGGGGGGGGCACAGATACGCAGTATTTT
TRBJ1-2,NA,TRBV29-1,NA,CSVGAPEYTF,TGCAGCGTTGGGGCCCCAGAATACACCTTC
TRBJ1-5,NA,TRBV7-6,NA,CASSLDGAQPQHF,TGTGCCAGCAGCTTAGACGGGGCTCAGCCCCAGCATTTT